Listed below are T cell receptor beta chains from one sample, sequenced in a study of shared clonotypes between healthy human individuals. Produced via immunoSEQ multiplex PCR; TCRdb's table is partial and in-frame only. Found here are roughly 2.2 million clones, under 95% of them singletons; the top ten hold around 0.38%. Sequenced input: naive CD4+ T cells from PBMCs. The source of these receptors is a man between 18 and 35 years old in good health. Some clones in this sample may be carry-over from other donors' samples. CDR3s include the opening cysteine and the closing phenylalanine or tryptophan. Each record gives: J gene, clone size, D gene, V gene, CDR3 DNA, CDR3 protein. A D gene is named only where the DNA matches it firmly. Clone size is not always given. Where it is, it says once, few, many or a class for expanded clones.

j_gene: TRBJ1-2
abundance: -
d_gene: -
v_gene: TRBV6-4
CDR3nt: TGTGCCAGCAGTGACAGGTCAACAGAGGGAGGCTATGACGGTGGCTACACCTTC
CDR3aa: CASSDRSTEGGYDGGYTF

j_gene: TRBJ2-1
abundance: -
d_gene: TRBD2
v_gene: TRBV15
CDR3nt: TGTGCCACCAGCAGAGATCCTAGCGGGAGGGCCCATGAGCAGTTCTTC
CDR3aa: CATSRDPSGRAHEQFF

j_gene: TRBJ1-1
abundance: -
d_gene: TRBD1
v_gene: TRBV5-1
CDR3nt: TGCGCCAGCAGCTTGCCCCGGGACAGGGGGCCGGGGACTGAAGCTTTCTTT
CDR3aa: CASSLPRDRGPGTEAFF

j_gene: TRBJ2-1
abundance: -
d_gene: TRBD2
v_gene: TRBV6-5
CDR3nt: TGTGCCAGCATGGCTAGCGGGATTTACAATGAGCAGTTCTTC
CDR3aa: CASMASGIYNEQFF

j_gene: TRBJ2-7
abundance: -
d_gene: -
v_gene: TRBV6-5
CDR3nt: TGTGCCAGCAACAAGGGCCCAGAGAAAGTCTACGAGCAGTACTTC
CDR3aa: CASNKGPEKVYEQYF

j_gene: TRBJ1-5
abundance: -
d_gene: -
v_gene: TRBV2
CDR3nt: TGTGCCAGCAGTGAGTCCTGGCAGGGCTATCAGCCCCAGCATTTT
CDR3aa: CASSESWQGYQPQHF

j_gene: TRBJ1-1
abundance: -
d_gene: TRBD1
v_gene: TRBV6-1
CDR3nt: TGTGCCAGCAGCTTAGACAGGGCGGGGACTGAAGCTTTCTTT
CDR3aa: CASSLDRAGTEAFF

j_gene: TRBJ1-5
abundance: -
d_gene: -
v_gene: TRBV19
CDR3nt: TGTGCCAGTAAAAAGGGAGAACTTAGCAATCAGCCCCAGCATTTT
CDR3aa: CASKKGELSNQPQHF

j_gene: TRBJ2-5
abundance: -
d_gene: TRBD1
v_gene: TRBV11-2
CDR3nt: TGTGCCAGCAGCTCGGGGACAGCAGAGACCCAGTACTTC
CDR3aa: CASSSGTAETQYF

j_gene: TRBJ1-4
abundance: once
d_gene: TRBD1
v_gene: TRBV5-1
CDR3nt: TGCGCCAGCAGCTTAGGGACAGGGACTGAAAAACTGTTTTTT
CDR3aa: CASSLGTGTEKLFF

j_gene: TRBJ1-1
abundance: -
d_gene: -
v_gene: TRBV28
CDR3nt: TGTGCCAGCAGTTTGATACAGTCCAGGGCTGAAGCTTTCTTT
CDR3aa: CASSLIQSRAEAFF

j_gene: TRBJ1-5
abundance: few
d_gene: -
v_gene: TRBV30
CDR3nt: TGTGCCTGGGGTGGGCCGGGACTTAATCAGCCCCAGCATTTT
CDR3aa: CAWGGPGLNQPQHF

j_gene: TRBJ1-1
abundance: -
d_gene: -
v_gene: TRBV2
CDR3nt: TGTGCCAGCAACCCTGGGGGGTTAGAAGCTTTCTTT
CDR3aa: CASNPGGLEAFF

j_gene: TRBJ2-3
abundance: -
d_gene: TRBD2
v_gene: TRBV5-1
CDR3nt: TGCGCCAGCAGCCCACCAGAAACTAGCGGGAGCACAGATACGCAGTATTTT
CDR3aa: CASSPPETSGSTDTQYF

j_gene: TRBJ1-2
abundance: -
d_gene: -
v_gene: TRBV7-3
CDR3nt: TGTGCCAGCTCGTCACACCCGGACTATGGCTACACCTTC
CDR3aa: CASSSHPDYGYTF

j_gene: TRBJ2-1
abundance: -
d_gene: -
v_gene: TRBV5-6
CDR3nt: TGTGCCAGCAGCCTGTCCCTCCGGGGCAATGAGCAGTTCTTC
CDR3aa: CASSLSLRGNEQFF

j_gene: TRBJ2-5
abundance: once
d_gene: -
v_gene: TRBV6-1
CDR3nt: TGTGCCAGCAGCGCAAGGTACCAAGAGACCCAGTACTTC
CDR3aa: CASSARYQETQYF

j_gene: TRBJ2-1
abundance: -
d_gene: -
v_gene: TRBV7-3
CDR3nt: TGTGCCAGCAGCACGCTAATAGAGATTCGAGTCTCCAATGAGCAGTTCTTC
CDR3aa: CASSTLIEIRVSNEQFF

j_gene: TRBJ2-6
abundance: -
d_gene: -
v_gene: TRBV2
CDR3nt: TGTGCCAGCAGTGAATATTCCCCAGGATCTGGGGCCAACGTCCTGACTTTC
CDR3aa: CASSEYSPGSGANVLTF

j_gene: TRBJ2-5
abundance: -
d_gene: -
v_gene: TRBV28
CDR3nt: TGTGCCAGCAGTCGGACAGACGAAGAGACCCAGTACTTC
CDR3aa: CASSRTDEETQYF

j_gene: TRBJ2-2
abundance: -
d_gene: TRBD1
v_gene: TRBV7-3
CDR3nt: TGTGCCAGCAGCCCGTGGGGGACAGGACTAACCGGGGAGCTGTTTTTT
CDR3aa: CASSPWGTGLTGELFF

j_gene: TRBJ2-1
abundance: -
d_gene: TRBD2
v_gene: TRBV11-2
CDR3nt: TGTGCCAGCAGCTTAGCGAGGGCTAGCGGGAGTCCCAGGGATGAGCAGTTCTTC
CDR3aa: CASSLARASGSPRDEQFF

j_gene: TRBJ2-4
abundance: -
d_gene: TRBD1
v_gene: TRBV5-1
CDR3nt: TGCGCCAGCAGCTTGGGACAGGGTATGGACATTCAGTACTTC
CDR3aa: CASSLGQGMDIQYF

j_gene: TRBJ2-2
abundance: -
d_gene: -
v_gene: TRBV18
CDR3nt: TGTGCCAGCTCCATAGGAACCAGAGACACCGGGGAGCTGTTTTTT
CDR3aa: CASSIGTRDTGELFF

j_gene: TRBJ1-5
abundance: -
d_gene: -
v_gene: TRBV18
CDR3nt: TGTGCCAGCTCACAGTTGGGGAGCAATCAGCCCCAGCATTTT
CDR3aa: CASSQLGSNQPQHF

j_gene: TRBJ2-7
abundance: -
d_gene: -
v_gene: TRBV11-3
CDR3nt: TGTGCCAGCAGCCAAGGGACGGTAGACGAGCAGTACTTC
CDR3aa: CASSQGTVDEQYF

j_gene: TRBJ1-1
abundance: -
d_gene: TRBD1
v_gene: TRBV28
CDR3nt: TGTGCCAGCAGAAGTGGACAGGGGGACACTGAAGCTTTCTTT
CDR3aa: CASRSGQGDTEAFF

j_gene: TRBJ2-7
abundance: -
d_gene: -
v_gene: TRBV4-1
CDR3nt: TGCGCCAGCAGCCAAGATTACAGGGAGCCCTACGAGCAGTACTTC
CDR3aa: CASSQDYREPYEQYF

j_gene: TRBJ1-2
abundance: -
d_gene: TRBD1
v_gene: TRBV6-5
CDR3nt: TGTGCCAGCAGTTACGGGACAGGGGTAGGCTACACCTTC
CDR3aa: CASSYGTGVGYTF

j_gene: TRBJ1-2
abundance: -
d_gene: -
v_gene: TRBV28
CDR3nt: TGTGCCAGCGATACAGGGTTGGGCTACACCTTC
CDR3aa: CASDTGLGYTF

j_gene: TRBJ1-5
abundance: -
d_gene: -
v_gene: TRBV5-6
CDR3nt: TGTGCCAGCAGCTTGGGGCAGTTCAATCAGCCCCAGCATTTT
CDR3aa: CASSLGQFNQPQHF

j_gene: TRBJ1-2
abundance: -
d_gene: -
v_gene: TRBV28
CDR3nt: TGTGCCAGCAGTTTCCCGCAGGGGAACTATGGCTACACCTTC
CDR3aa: CASSFPQGNYGYTF

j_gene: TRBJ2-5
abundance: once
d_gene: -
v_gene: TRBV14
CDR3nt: TGTGCCAGCAGCCTCACCCTGGGCGGCCAAGAGACCCAGTACTTC
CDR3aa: CASSLTLGGQETQYF

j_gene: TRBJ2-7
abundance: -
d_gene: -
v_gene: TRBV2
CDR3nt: TGTGCCAGCAGGAAGATTGATTCTACGCTGGGGCAGTACTTC
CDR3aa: CASRKIDSTLGQYF

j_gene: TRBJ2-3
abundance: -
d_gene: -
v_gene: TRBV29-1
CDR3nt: TGCAGCGTTGCTGCTAGCACGGATACGCAGTATTTT
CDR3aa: CSVAASTDTQYF

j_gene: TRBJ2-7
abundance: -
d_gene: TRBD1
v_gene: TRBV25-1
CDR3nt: TGTGCCAGCAGTGATACGAGACAGGGGGCCGTCGAGCAGTACTTC
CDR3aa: CASSDTRQGAVEQYF

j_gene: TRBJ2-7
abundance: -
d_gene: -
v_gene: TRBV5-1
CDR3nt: TGCGCCAGCAGCTTGACAGATCTCTACGAGCAGTACTTC
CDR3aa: CASSLTDLYEQYF

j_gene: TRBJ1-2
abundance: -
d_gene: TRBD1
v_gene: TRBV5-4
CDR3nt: TGTGCCAGCAGCCCGCCGGGCAGGGGGCATAACTATGGCTACACCTTC
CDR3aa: CASSPPGRGHNYGYTF

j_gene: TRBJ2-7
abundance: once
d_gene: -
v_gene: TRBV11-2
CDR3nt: TGTGCCAGCAGCTTTATTCGGAGCTCCTACGAGCAGTACTTC
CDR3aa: CASSFIRSSYEQYF